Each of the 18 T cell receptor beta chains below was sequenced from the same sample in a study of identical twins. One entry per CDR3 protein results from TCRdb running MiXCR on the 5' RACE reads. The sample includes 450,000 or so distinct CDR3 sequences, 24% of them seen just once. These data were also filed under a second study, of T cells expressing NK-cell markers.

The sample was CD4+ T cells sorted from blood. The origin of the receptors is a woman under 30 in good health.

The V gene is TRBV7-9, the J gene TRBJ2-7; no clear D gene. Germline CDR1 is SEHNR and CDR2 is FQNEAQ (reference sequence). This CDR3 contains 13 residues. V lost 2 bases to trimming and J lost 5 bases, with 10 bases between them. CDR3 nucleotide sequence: TGTGCCAGCAGCTTAAGCGATCTGGACGAGCAGTACTTC. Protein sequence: CASSLSDLDEQYF.

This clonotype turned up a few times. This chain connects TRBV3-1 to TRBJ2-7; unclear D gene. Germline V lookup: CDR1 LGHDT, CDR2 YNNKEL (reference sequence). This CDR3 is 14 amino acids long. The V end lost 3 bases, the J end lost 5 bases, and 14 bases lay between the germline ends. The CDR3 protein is CASSQPGFAHEQYF. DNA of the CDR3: TGTGCCAGCAGCCAGCCCGGGTTCGCCCACGAGCAGTACTTC.

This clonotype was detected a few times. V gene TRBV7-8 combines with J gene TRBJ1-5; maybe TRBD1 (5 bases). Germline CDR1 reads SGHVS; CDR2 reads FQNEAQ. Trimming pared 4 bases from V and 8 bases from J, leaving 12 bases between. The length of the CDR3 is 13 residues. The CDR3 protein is CASSYEQGEPQHF. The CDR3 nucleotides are TGTGCCAGCAGCTACGAACAAGGGGAGCCCCAGCATTTT.

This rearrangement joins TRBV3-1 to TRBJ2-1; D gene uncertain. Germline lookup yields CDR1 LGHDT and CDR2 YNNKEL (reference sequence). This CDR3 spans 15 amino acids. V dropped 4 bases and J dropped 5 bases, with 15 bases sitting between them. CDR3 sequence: CASSPLGSGNNEQFF. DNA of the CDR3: TGTGCCAGCAGCCCTCTAGGATCGGGCAACAATGAGCAGTTCTTC.

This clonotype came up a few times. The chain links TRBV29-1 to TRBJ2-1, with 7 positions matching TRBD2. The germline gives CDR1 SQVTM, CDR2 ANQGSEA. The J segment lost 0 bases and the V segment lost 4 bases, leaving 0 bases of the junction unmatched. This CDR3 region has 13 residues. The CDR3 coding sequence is TGCAGCGTTGCTAGCGGCTCCTACAATGAGCAGTTCTTC. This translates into CSVASGSYNEQFF.

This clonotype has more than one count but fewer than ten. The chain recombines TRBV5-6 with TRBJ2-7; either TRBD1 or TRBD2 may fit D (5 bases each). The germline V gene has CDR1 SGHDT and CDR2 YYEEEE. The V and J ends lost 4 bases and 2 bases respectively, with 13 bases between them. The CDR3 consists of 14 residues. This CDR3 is CASSPGLDTYEQYF. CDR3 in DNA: TGTGCCAGCAGCCCGGGGCTGGATACCTACGAGCAGTACTTC.

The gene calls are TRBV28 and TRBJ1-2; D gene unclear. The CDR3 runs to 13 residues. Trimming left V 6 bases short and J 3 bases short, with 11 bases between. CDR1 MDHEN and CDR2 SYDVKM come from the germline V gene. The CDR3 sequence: CASRTGIDYGYTF. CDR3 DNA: TGTGCCAGCAGAACGGGGATAGACTATGGCTACACCTTC.

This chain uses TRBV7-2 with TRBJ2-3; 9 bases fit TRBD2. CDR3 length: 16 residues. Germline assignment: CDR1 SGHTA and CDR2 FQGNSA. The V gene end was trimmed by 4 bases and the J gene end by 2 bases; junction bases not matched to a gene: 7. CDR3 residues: CASSYSRGGTTDTQYF. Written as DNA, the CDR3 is TGTGCCAGCAGCTACTCGCGGGGGGGCACCACAGATACGCAGTATTTT.

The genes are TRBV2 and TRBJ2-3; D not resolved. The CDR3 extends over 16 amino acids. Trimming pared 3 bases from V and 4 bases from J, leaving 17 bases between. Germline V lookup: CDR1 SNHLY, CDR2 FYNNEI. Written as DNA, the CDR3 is TGTGCCAGCAGTGAGCCCACCGCAGTCTCTTCAGATACGCAGTATTTT. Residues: CASSEPTAVSSDTQYF.

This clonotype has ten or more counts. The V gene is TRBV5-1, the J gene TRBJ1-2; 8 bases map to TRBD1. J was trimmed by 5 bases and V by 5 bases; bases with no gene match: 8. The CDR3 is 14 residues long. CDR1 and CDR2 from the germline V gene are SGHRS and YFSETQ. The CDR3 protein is CASSFRTGSYGYTF. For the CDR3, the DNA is TGCGCCAGCAGTTTCCGGACAGGGTCATATGGCTACACCTTC.

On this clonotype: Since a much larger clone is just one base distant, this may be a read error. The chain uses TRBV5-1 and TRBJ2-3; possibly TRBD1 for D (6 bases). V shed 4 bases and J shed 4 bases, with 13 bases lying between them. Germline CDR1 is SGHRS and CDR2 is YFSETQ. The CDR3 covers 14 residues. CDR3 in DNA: TGCGCCAGCAGCCCGACAGAGGGGGCAGATACGCAGTATTTT. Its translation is CASSPTEGADTQYF. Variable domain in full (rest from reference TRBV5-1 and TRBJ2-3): KAGVTQTPRYLIKTRGQQVTLSCSPISGHRSVSWYQQTPGQGLQFLFEYFSETQRNKGNFPGRFSGRQFSNSRSEMNVSTLELGDSALYLCASSPTEGADTQYFGPGTRLTVL.

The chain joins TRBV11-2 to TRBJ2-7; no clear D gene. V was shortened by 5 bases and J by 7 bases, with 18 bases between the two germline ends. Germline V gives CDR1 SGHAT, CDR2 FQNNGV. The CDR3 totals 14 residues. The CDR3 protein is CASSPNGVLGEQYF. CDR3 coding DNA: TGTGCCAGCAGCCCCAATGGGGTGTTGGGGGAGCAGTACTTC.

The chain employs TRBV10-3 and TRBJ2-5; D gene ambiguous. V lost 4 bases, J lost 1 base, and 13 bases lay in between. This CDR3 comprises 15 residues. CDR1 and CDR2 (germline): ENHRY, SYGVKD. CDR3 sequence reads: CAISANHGSQETQYF. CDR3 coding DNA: TGTGCCATCAGTGCCAACCACGGATCCCAAGAGACCCAGTACTTC.

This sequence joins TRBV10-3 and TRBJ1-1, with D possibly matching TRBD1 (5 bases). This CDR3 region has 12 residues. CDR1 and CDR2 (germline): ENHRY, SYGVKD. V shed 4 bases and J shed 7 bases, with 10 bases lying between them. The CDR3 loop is CAISGKGIEAFF. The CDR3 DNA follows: TGTGCCATCAGTGGGAAGGGGATTGAAGCTTTCTTT.

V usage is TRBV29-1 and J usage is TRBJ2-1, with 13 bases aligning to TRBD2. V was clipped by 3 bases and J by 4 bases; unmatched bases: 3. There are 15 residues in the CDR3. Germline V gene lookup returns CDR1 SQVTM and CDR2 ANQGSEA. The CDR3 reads CSVDPTSGGYNEQFF. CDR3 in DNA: TGCAGCGTTGACCCGACTAGCGGGGGGTACAATGAGCAGTTCTTC.

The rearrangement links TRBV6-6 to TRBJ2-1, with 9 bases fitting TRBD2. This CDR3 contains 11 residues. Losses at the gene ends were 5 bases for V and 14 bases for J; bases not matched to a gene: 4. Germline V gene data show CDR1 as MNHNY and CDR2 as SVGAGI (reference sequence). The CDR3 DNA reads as TGTGCCAGCAGTCGTAGCGGGAGCGAGTTCTTC. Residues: CASSRSGSEFF.

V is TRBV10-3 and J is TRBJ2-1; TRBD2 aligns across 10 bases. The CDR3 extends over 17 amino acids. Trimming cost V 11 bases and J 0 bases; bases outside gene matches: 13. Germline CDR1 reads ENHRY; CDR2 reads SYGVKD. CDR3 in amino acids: CAASGLAGVGSYNEQFF. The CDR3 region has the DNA TGTGCCGCGTCCGGGCTAGCGGGGGTTGGCTCCTACAATGAGCAGTTCTTC.

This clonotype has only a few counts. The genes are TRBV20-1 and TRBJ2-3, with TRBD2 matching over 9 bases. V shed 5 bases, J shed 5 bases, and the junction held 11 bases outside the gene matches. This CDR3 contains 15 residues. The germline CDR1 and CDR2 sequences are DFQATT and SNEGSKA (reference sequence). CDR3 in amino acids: CSASRQRGAGDTQYF. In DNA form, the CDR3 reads TGCAGTGCTTCACGCCAGCGGGGGGCGGGAGATACGCAGTATTTT.